This T cell receptor (beta chain) comes out of a study of cytomegalovirus exposure and HLA in healthy donors. Broader study findings: As was reported, the HLA-A and HLA-B alleles of most subjects were accurately predicted from TCR beta sequences. CMV serostatus was the only recorded immune exposure for donors.

About this clone itself: Its antigen is unknown.

60 Vbeta and 13 Jbeta primers were used in PCR. The repertoire was sequenced with immunoSEQ multiplex PCR; TCRdb's copy has only in-frame clones and lacks some. The sample shows over 100,000 clones, around nine tenths of them seen only once. The specimen sequenced was PBMCs. The sequence was obtained from a woman in her twenties or thirties in good health and CMV-seronegative.

Written as DNA, the CDR3 is TGTGCCAGCAGTGATGGGCGACATAATGAAAAACTGTTTTTT. Its translation is CASSDGRHNEKLFF. V is TRBV27 and J is TRBJ1-4; D is undetermined. CDR3 length: 14 amino acids. Looked up from germline, CDR1 is MNHEY and CDR2 is SMNVEV (reference sequence). Trimming removed 5 bases from V and 4 bases from J, with 11 bases in between.